Listed below are T cell receptor beta chains from one sample, sequenced in a study of blood T cell repertoires in COVID-19. The repertoire was sequenced with immunoSEQ multiplex PCR; TCRdb's copy has only in-frame clones and lacks some. The table has about 160,000 clones, 85% seen once. The sequenced sample was peripheral blood. These receptor sequences come from a human donor with acute or convalescent COVID-19. The donor label of this sample is uncertain. CDR3s include the opening cysteine and the closing phenylalanine or tryptophan. The D gene is left open where the match is weak. Size tells how often a clone was seen (once, few, many) or the class of an expanded clone, and some rows leave it out.

size: -
V: TRBV7-9
D: TRBD1
CDR3: CASSLTGGRQETQYF

size: -
V: TRBV28
D: -
CDR3: CASSLMGGGNQPQHF

size: -
V: TRBV19
D: -
CDR3: CASNHAGIHNEQFF

size: once
V: TRBV6-6
D: -
CDR3: CASSSPGQHLGNTIYF

size: -
V: TRBV5-1
D: -
CDR3: CAIFHSQQYF

size: -
V: TRBV6-5
D: -
CDR3: CASIFRQHNQPQHF

size: -
V: TRBV5-1
D: -
CDR3: CASSVQGTNEKLFF

size: few
V: TRBV11-2
D: TRBD2
CDR3: CASSKLAGGSDTQYF

size: -
V: TRBV3-1/TRBV3-2
D: -
CDR3: CASTGVRETQYF

size: -
V: TRBV11-2
D: TRBD1
CDR3: CASSLGTGEAFF

size: -
V: TRBV11-3
D: TRBD1
CDR3: CASSGTGVGGELFF

size: -
V: TRBV27
D: -
CDR3: CASSLLPGTTEPQHF

size: -
V: TRBV10-1
D: -
CDR3: CVCRREGTEAFF

size: -
V: TRBV6-5
D: -
CDR3: CASRTGVTPQHF

size: -
V: TRBV29-1
D: -
CDR3: CSVELGGRFSGYTF

size: -
V: TRBV7-2
D: -
CDR3: CASSSLGTGTLNTEAFF

size: -
V: TRBV2
D: -
CDR3: CASSGHSNQPQHF

size: -
V: TRBV18
D: -
CDR3: CASSTSQGRGNIQYF

size: -
V: TRBV9
D: -
CDR3: CASSPGDQETQYF

size: -
V: TRBV19
D: -
CDR3: CASSIRNGIDYQSGNTIYF

size: -
V: TRBV1
D: -
CDR3: CTSSQHDRTHSNQPQHF

size: -
V: TRBV7-2
D: TRBD1
CDR3: CASSLTQGGETQYF

size: few
V: TRBV3-1/TRBV3-2
D: -
CDR3: CASSQSTRANYGYTF

size: -
V: TRBV7-3
D: TRBD2
CDR3: CASSSTVTTSGEQFF

size: once
V: TRBV9
D: -
CDR3: CASSPQWLRSSGNTIYF

size: -
V: TRBV28
D: -
CDR3: CASGVFQGSEKLFF

size: -
V: TRBV19
D: -
CDR3: CASSRDRLLRSGNTIYF